Each of the 31 T cell receptor beta chains below was sequenced from the same sample in a study of CD8 T cells in ankylosing spondylitis (TCRdb year 2017). Overall study outcomes, separate from this receptor: Blood from ankylosing spondylitis patients appeared to be characterized by a TCR beta motif made up of under 10 highly homologous amino acid variants.

The protocol used for the library was 5' RACE. The sequencer listed for this sample is Illumina HiSeq 2500. TCRdb handled the public reads itself, with Q25 trimming in fastp and clone calling in MiXCR, and kept productive beta chains. Duplicate CDR3 protein sequences are folded into a single record with the most common DNA and genes. The sample table contains roughly 700,000 distinct CDR3 sequences; only one count was recorded for under 20% of them. The ten largest account for around 19% of the sample. The antigens for these receptors are not known. The sequencing input was blood, either unsorted or a sorted T cell fraction (not recorded which). The receptors shown here come from a male donor with ankylosing spondylitis.

This clonotype appeared a few times. This chain connects TRBV18 to TRBJ2-7; no definite D call. V was trimmed by 2 bases and J by 0 bases, leaving 11 bases between them. The CDR3 covers 15 residues. Per the germline V gene, CDR1 is KGHSH and CDR2 is LQKENI. The CDR3 DNA sequence: TGTGCCAGCTCACCAACAGTATCAAGCTCCTACGAGCAGTACTTC. This encodes CASSPTVSSSYEQYF. Variable domain in full (rest from reference TRBV18 and TRBJ2-7): NAGVMQNPRHLVRRRGQEARLRCSPMKGHSHVYWYRQLPEEGLKFMVYLQKENIIDESGMPKERFSAEFPKEGPSILRIQQVVRGDSAAYFCASSPTVSSSYEQYFGPGTRLTVT.

In this sample, this clonotype turned up a few times. The rearrangement joins TRBV7-9 to TRBJ2-2; tentatively, D is TRBD1 (6 bases). This CDR3 is built from 16 residues. V dropped 3 bases and J dropped 0 bases, with 11 bases sitting between them. CDR1 SEHNR and CDR2 FQNEAQ come from the germline V gene (reference sequence). The CDR3 coding sequence is TGTGCCAGCAGCTTGAGGACAGTCGCGAACACCGGGGAGCTGTTTTTT. This gives the protein CASSLRTVANTGELFF.

The J gene is TRBJ1-1, the V gene TRBV18; D is ambiguous. V was shortened by 2 bases and J by 5 bases, with 15 bases between the two germline ends. This CDR3 region has 15 residues. The germline V gene encodes CDR1 KGHSH and CDR2 LQKENI. The CDR3 is CASSPGRAVGTEAFF. In DNA form, the CDR3 reads TGTGCCAGCTCACCAGGAAGGGCGGTGGGTACTGAAGCTTTCTTT.

V usage is TRBV6-2 or TRBV6-3 and J usage is TRBJ2-2, with D perhaps matching TRBD2 (5 bases). CDR3 length: 17 residues. CDR1 and CDR2 from the germline V gene are MNHEY and SVGEGT. The germline V and J ends were trimmed by 2 bases and 1 base, with 14 bases remaining between them. CDR3 in amino acids: CASSYPSVAGNTGELFF. As DNA, the CDR3 is TGTGCCAGCAGTTACCCCTCGGTCGCGGGGAACACCGGGGAGCTGTTTTTT.

V and J are TRBV6-1 and TRBJ1-5, with 9 bases matching TRBD1. This CDR3 spans 14 amino acids. Looked up from germline, CDR1 is MNHNS and CDR2 is SASEGT. The J segment lost 7 bases and the V segment lost 3 bases, leaving 4 bases of the junction unmatched. CDR3 loop: CASSEGTGLQPQHF. The CDR3 DNA reads as TGTGCCAGCAGTGAGGGGACAGGGTTACAGCCCCAGCATTTT.

Remarks on this clonotype: A much larger clone is a single base away; this may be a read error. The chain couples TRBV29-1 to TRBJ2-1, with 7 bases identical to TRBD2. Germline assignment: CDR1 SQVTM and CDR2 ANQGSEA. CDR3 length equals 15 residues. The V gene end was trimmed by 6 bases and the J gene end by 6 bases; junction bases not matched to a gene: 14. Here the CDR3 reads CSVVAGDQFVNEQFF. The DNA for the CDR3 is TGCAGCGTGGTCGCGGGGGACCAATTTGTCAATGAGCAGTTCTTC.

V is TRBV11-2 and J is TRBJ2-1, with 13 bases fitting TRBD2. The CDR3 runs to 19 residues. With 5 bases clipped from V and 3 bases from J, the junction kept 13 bases outside the gene matches. CDR1 and CDR2 from the germline V gene are SGHAT and FQNNGV. The CDR3 nucleotides are TGTGCCAGCAGCGGATTACGGACTAGCGGGAGAGAACTCTACAATGAGCAGTTCTTC. This sequence encodes CASSGLRTSGRELYNEQFF. Drawing the rest from reference TRBV11-2 and TRBJ2-1, the complete variable domain is EAGVAQSPRYKIIEKRQSVAFWCNPISGHATLYWYQQILGQGPKLLIQFQNNGVVDDSQLPKDRFSAERLKGVDSTLKIQPAKLEDSAVYLCASSGLRTSGRELYNEQFFGPGTRLTVL.

This clonotype was seen more than once but under ten times. The chain couples TRBV11-2 to TRBJ1-2; no definite D call. With 2 bases removed from V and 4 bases from J, the gap between germline ends came to 11 bases. CDR1 and CDR2 (germline): SGHAT, FQNNGV. This CDR3 has 14 residues. The CDR3 region is CASSLNRVAYGYTF. In DNA form, the CDR3 reads TGTGCCAGCAGCTTAAATAGGGTCGCCTATGGCTACACCTTC.

CDR3 nucleotide sequence: TGTGCCAGCAGAGAACAGCTCGACTATGGCTACACCTTC. This translates into CASREQLDYGYTF. The chain uses TRBV28 and TRBJ1-2; D uncertain. CDR1 MDHEN and CDR2 SYDVKM come from the germline V gene. V gave up 6 bases and J gave up 3 bases, with 11 bases separating them. The CDR3 runs 13 residues.

V and J are TRBV11-2 and TRBJ2-7; 8 positions match TRBD1. This CDR3 region has 17 residues. V gave up 5 bases and J gave up 0 bases; unmatched junction bases: 12. CDR1 and CDR2 (germline): SGHAT, FQNNGV. CDR3 sequence reads: CASSPPPPGQDSYEQYF. CDR3 coding DNA: TGTGCCAGCAGCCCTCCCCCCCCGGGACAGGACTCCTACGAGCAGTACTTC.

This clonotype was seen only a few times. The chain recombines TRBV5-1 with TRBJ2-1; D is undetermined. V lost 0 bases and J lost 7, with 8 bases in between. This CDR3 has 13 amino acids. Germline CDR1 and CDR2: SGHRS and YFSETQ. The CDR3 region is CASSLAIQNEQFF. The CDR3 bases are TGCGCCAGCAGCTTGGCCATTCAGAATGAGCAGTTCTTC.

The table lists this clonotype with a few counts. The chain carries TRBV28 and TRBJ1-4; 8 bases align to TRBD1. The length of the CDR3 is 15 residues. V shed 6 bases, J shed 6 bases, and the junction held 9 bases outside the gene matches. The germline V gene encodes CDR1 MDHEN and CDR2 SYDVKM. The CDR3 DNA is TGTGCCAGCAGAAAACCCAGGGGGCGCGATGAAAAACTGTTTTTT. Protein: CASRKPRGRDEKLFF.

The chain uses TRBV3-1 and TRBJ2-5; TRBD2 might be the D (6 bases). Germline values: CDR1 LGHDT, CDR2 YNNKEL (reference sequence). This CDR3 comprises 15 residues. The V end lost 4 bases, the J end lost 0 bases, and 12 bases lay between the germline ends. The DNA for the CDR3 is TGTGCCAGCAGCCCTCCGGAGGGCAACCAAGAGACCCAGTACTTC. Translation gives CASSPPEGNQETQYF.

This clonotype was detected a few times. The V and J genes are TRBV20-1 and TRBJ2-7, with 7 bases aligning to TRBD2. The CDR3 totals 14 residues. Losses at the gene ends were 5 bases for V and 3 bases for J; bases not matched to a gene: 10. CDR1 DFQATT and CDR2 SNEGSKA come from the germline V gene (reference sequence). Written as DNA, the CDR3 is TGCAGTGCTTGGGGGGGGACTTCCAACTACGAGCAGTACTTC. Its protein product is CSAWGGTSNYEQYF.

This sequence joins TRBV4-2 and TRBJ2-2, with D perhaps TRBD2 (5 bases). This CDR3 is 17 amino acids long. Deletions cut 1 base from V and 0 bases from J, with 12 bases between. The germline CDR1 and CDR2 sequences are LGHNA and YNFKEQ. The CDR3 sequence: CASSQVRATSNTGELFF. For the CDR3, the DNA is TGTGCCAGCAGCCAAGTGCGGGCTACCTCGAACACCGGGGAGCTGTTTTTT.

This clonotype was observed a single time. The chain combines TRBV29-1 with TRBJ2-3, with 8 bases matching TRBD2. With 0 bases clipped from V and 3 bases from J, the junction kept 11 bases outside the gene matches. CDR1 is SQVTM, CDR2 ANQGSEA, per germline. The CDR3 is made up of 17 amino acids. This CDR3 is CSVEDPGTGGRTDTQYF. CDR3 in DNA: TGCAGCGTTGAAGATCCCGGGACTGGCGGGAGGACAGATACGCAGTATTTT.

The CDR3 nucleotides are TGTGCCAGCAGCCAGACGACAGTTCCGGGGGAGCTGTTTTTT. Protein sequence: CASSQTTVPGELFF. The chain joins TRBV7-9 to TRBJ2-2; D perhaps matches TRBD1 (5 bases). This CDR3 is built from 14 residues. V was clipped by 5 bases and J by 8 bases, with 15 bases between them. Germline CDR1 is SEHNR and CDR2 is FQNEAQ (reference sequence).

This clonotype was detected only a few times. The rearrangement uses TRBV4-1 and TRBJ2-7, with D possibly TRBD2 on 6 matching bases. The CDR3 runs to 14 residues. Per the germline V gene, CDR1 is MGHRA and CDR2 is YSYEKL. V lost 4 bases, J lost 5 bases, and 15 bases lay in between. This CDR3 is CASSPNRGGHEQYF. As DNA, the CDR3 is TGCGCCAGCAGCCCCAACCGGGGAGGCCACGAGCAGTACTTC.

This clonotype was recorded a few times. The chain carries TRBV11-2 and TRBJ1-5; 9 bases map to TRBD1. Germline CDR1 SGHAT, CDR2 FQNNGV. This CDR3 has 15 amino acids. The V segment lost 5 bases and the J segment 5 bases; nucleotides outside the gene matches: 7. CDR3 in amino acids: CASSSRQGVDQPQHF. CDR3 coding DNA: TGTGCCAGCAGCAGCCGACAGGGGGTGGATCAGCCCCAGCATTTT.

This clonotype has just a few counts. This chain joins TRBV7-3 and TRBJ2-5; 8 nucleotides align to TRBD2. The germline CDR1 and CDR2 sequences are SGHTA and FQGTGA. V lost 5 bases, J lost 1 base, and 9 bases stayed unmatched. The CDR3 totals 16 residues. In DNA form, the CDR3 reads TGTGCCAGCAGCAAAACTAGCGGAGGGTTCCAAGAGACCCAGTACTTC. It translates to CASSKTSGGFQETQYF.

This clonotype occurred a few times. This chain links TRBV27 with TRBJ1-5; D ambiguous. From germline, CDR1 is MNHEY and CDR2 SMNVEV (reference sequence). V was clipped by 7 bases and J by 1 base, with 20 bases between them. The CDR3 length is 17 residues. This CDR3 is CASNLSGPLGSNQPQHF. The CDR3 DNA reads TGTGCCAGCAACTTATCTGGGCCGCTGGGAAGCAATCAGCCCCAGCATTTT.

J is TRBJ1-3 and V is TRBV7-2; no clear D. This CDR3 contains 15 residues. Germline CDR1 SGHTA, CDR2 FQGNSA. Deletions cut 0 bases from V and 0 bases from J, with 6 bases between. The CDR3 spells CASSLATYSGNTIYF. The CDR3, as DNA: TGTGCCAGCAGCTTAGCCACGTACTCTGGAAACACCATATATTTT. Looking up the rest from reference TRBV7-2 and TRBJ1-3 gives the full variable domain: GAGVSQSPSNKVTEKGKDVELRCDPISGHTALYWYRQSLGQGLEFLIYFQGNSAPDKSGLPSDRFSAERTGGSVSTLTIQRTQQEDSAVYLCASSLATYSGNTIYFGEGSWLTVV.

This clonotype was recorded a few times. The chain is built from TRBV20-1 and TRBJ2-5; D may be TRBD1 or TRBD2 (5 bases each). The V gene's germline CDR1 is DFQATT and CDR2 SNEGSKA (reference sequence). The CDR3 sequence is 12 residues long. Trimming stripped 5 bases from V and 6 bases from J, with 13 bases between. For the CDR3, the DNA is TGCAGTGCTGGGACCGGGACCAAGACCCAGTACTTC. Translation: CSAGTGTKTQYF.

The chain carries TRBV5-1 and TRBJ2-3; D is undetermined. The CDR3 loop spans 15 amino acids. The germline gives CDR1 SGHRS, CDR2 YFSETQ. Trimming shortened V by 4 bases and J by 5 bases, and 17 bases separated the two germline ends. CDR3 bases: TGCGCCAGCAGCCCCCCTCGAGGAAATGGAGATACGCAGTATTTT. This gives the protein CASSPPRGNGDTQYF. Full variable domain (remainder filled in from reference TRBV5-1 and TRBJ2-3): KAGVTQTPRYLIKTRGQQVTLSCSPISGHRSVSWYQQTPGQGLQFLFEYFSETQRNKGNFPGRFSGRQFSNSRSEMNVSTLELGDSALYLCASSPPRGNGDTQYFGPGTRLTVL.

The CDR3 bases are TGTGCCAGCAGTTTATCAGTATCGGTGGGAGTCCCCCCCTACAATGAGCAGTTCTTC. Its protein product is CASSLSVSVGVPPYNEQFF. The rearrangement uses TRBV27 and TRBJ2-1, with D perhaps TRBD2 (5 bases). The CDR3 is made up of 19 amino acids. In germline, CDR1 is MNHEY, CDR2 SMNVEV (reference sequence). V was shortened by 0 bases and J by 2 bases, with 20 bases between the two germline ends.

This clonotype was observed a handful of times. This chain links TRBV20-1 with TRBJ1-1, with 7 bases aligning to TRBD1. CDR1 and CDR2 (germline): DFQATT, SNEGSKA (reference sequence). This CDR3 is built from 15 residues. The J segment lost 1 base and the V segment lost 5 bases, leaving 10 bases of the junction unmatched. The CDR3 nucleotides read TGCAGTGCTCCAACACGACAGGGTTGGAACACTGAAGCTTTCTTT. Protein sequence: CSAPTRQGWNTEAFF.

In this sample, this clonotype turned up a few times. The chain employs TRBV29-1 and TRBJ1-1; tentatively, D is TRBD1 (5 bases). Trimming took 6 bases from V and 10 from J, leaving 21 bases between them. CDR1 and CDR2 (germline): SQVTM, ANQGSEA. This CDR3 comprises 13 residues. The CDR3 loop reads CSVRDLLGRGAFF. In DNA form, the CDR3 reads TGCAGCGTCAGGGACCTGCTAGGGAGGGGAGCTTTCTTT. Full variable domain (remainder filled in from reference TRBV29-1 and TRBJ1-1): SAVISQKPSRDICQRGTSLTIQCQVDSQVTMMFWYRQQPGQSLTLIATANQGSEATYESGFVIDKFPISRPNLTFSTLTVSNMSPEDSSIYLCSVRDLLGRGAFFGQGTRLTVV.

The sample holds a few counts of this clonotype. This chain links TRBV20-1 with TRBJ2-3; 7 nucleotides match TRBD2. CDR1 is DFQATT, CDR2 SNEGSKA, per germline (reference sequence). J lost 1 base, V lost 0 bases, and 4 bases had no gene match. CDR3 size: 15 residues. In nucleotides, the CDR3 is TGCAGTGCTAGAGACGGAGGGAGGGGCACAGATACGCAGTATTTT. Translated: CSARDGGRGTDTQYF.

This clonotype was counted only a few times. The chain is built from TRBV7-2 and TRBJ2-7; the D gene is possibly TRBD2 (6 bases). V was clipped by 4 bases and J by 7 bases, with 17 bases between them. Germline V gene data show CDR1 as SGHTA and CDR2 as FQGNSA. The CDR3 spans 14 residues. The CDR3 bases are TGTGCCAGCAGCTCCGGGACTCAGGCGAGGGAGCAGTACTTC. It encodes CASSSGTQAREQYF.

The V and J genes are TRBV29-1 and TRBJ1-2; D unresolved. Trimming took off 0 bases at V and 8 bases at J, with 13 bases between the two ends. The CDR3 totals 13 residues. The germline V gene encodes CDR1 SQVTM and CDR2 ANQGSEA. The CDR3 DNA sequence: TGCAGCGTTGAAGAAGGGTTCTTTCAAGGCTACACCTTC. Translated, it gives CSVEEGFFQGYTF.

This clonotype was seen ten or more times. The rearrangement links TRBV12-3 or TRBV12-4 to TRBJ2-1; weak D call: TRBD1 (5 bases). This CDR3 region has 13 residues. V was clipped by 5 bases and J by 4 bases, with 9 bases between them. The CDR3 spells CASSAGHYNEQFF. The CDR3 DNA reads as TGTGCCAGCAGTGCCGGACATTACAATGAGCAGTTCTTC.